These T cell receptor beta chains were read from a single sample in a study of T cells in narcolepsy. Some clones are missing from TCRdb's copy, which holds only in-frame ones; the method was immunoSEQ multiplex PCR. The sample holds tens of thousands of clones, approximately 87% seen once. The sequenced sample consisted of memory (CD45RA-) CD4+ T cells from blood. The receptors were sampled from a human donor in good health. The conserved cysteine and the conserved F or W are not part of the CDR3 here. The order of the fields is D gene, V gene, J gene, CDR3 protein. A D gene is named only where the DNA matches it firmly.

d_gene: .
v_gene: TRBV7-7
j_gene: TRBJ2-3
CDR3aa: ASSPRGGSTDTQY

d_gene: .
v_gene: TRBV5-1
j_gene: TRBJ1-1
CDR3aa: ASSLEWGVGTEAF

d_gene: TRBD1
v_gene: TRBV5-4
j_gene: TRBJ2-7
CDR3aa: ASSPTRQGTYEQY

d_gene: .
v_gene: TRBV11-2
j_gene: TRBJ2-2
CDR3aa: ASSLGYNTGELF

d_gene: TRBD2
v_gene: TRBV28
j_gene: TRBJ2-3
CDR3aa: ASSTGLAGGGTDTQY

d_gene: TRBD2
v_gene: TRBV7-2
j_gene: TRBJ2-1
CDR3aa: ASSLSGRASFPYNEQF

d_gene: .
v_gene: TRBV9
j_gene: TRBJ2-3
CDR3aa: ASSVGGRGGTDTQY

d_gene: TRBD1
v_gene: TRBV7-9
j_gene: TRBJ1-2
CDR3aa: ASSLGEGAGYGYT

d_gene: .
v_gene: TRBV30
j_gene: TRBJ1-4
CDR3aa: AWSASRFENEKLF

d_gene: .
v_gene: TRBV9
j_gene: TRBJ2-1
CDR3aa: ASSVEGISYNEQF

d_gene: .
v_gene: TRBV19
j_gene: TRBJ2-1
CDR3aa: ASSTFNEQF

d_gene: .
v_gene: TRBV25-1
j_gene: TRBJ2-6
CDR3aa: ASSGTYSGANVLT

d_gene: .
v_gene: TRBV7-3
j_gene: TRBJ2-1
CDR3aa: ASSLMGGASYNEQF